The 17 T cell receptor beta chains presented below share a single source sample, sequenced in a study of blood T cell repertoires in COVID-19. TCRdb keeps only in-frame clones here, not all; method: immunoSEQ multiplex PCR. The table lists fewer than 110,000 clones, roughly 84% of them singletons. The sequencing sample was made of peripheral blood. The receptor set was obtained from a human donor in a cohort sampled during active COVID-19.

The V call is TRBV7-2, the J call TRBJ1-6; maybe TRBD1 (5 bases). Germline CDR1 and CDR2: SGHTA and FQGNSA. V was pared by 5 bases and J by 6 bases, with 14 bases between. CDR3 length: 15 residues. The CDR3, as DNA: TGTGCCAGCAGCAAGTACAGGATACTTAATTCACCCCTCCACTTT. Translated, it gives CASSKYRILNSPLHF. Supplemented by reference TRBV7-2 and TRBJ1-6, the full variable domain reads GAGVSQSPSNKVTEKGKDVELRCDPISGHTALYWYRQSLGQGLEFLIYFQGNSAPDKSGLPSDRFSAERTGGSVSTLTIQRTQQEDSAVYLCASSKYRILNSPLHFGNGTRLTVT.

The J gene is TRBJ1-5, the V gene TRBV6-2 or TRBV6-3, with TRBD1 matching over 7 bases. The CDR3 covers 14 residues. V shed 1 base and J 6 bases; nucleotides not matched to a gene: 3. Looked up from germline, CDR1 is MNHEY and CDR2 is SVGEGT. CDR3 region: CASSYWTGTQPQHF. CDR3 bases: TGTGCCAGCAGTTACTGGACAGGCACTCAGCCCCAGCATTTT.

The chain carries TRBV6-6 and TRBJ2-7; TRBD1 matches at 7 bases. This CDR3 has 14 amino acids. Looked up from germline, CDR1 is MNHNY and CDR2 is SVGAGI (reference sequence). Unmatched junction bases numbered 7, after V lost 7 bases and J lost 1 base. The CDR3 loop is CASKGAQTSYEQYF. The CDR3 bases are TGTGCCAGCAAGGGGGCCCAGACATCCTACGAGCAGTACTTC.

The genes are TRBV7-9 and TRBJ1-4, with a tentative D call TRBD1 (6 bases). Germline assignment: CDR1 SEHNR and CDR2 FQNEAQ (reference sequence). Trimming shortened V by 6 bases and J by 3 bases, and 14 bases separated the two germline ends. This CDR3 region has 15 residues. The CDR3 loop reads CASSPRGSPNEKLFF. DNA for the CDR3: TGTGCCAGCAGTCCGAGGGGGTCACCTAATGAAAAACTGTTTTTT.

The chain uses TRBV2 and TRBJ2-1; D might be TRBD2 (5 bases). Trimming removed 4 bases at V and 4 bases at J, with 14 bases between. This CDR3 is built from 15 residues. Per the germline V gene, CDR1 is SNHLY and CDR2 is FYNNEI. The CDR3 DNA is TGTGCCAGCAGTGTGGCGGTAAGGACTTACAATGAGCAGTTCTTC. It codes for CASSVAVRTYNEQFF.

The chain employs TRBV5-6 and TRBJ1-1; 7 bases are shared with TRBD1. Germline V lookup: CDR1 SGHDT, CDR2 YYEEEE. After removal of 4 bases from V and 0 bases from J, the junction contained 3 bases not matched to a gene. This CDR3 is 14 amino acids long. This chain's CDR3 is CASSRGQMNTEAFF. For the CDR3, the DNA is TGTGCCAGCAGCAGGGGACAGATGAACACTGAAGCTTTCTTT.

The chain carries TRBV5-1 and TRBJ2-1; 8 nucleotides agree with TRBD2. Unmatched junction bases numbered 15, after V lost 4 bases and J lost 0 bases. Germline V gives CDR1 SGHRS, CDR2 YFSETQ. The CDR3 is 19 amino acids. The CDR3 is CASSPNVASGPSSYNEQFF. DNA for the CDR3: TGCGCCAGCAGCCCTAATGTGGCTAGCGGGCCAAGCTCCTACAATGAGCAGTTCTTC.

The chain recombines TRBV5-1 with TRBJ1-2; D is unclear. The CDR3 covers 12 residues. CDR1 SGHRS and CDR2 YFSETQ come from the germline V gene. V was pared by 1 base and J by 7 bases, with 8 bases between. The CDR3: CASSLPGVGYTF. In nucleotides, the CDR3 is TGCGCCAGCAGCTTGCCCGGGGTTGGCTACACCTTC.

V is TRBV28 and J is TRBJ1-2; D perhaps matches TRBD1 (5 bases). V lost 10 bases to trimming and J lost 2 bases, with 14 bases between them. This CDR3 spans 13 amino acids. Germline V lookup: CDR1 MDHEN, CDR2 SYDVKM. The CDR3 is CATSTVLNYGYTF. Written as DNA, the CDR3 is TGTGCCACCTCGACAGTCCTCAACTATGGCTACACCTTC.

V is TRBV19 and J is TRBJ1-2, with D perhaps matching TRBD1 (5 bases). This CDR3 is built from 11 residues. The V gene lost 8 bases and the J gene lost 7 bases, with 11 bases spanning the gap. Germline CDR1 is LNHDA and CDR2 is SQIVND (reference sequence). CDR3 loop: CASFKGLGYTF. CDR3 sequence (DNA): TGTGCCAGTTTCAAGGGGCTTGGCTACACCTTC.

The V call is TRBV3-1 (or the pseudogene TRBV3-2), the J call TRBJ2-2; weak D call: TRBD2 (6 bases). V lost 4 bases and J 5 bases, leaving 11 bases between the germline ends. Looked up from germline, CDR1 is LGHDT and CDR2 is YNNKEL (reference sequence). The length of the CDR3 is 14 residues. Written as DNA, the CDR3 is TGTGCCAGCAGCCCTGGACTAAAAACCGGGGAGCTGTTTTTT. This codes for CASSPGLKTGELFF.

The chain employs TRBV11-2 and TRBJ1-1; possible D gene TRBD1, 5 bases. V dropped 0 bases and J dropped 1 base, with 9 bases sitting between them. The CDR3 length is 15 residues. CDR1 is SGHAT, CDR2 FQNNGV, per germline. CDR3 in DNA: TGTGCCAGCAGCTTAGATCCGCAGGGGAACACTGAAGCTTTCTTT. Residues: CASSLDPQGNTEAFF.

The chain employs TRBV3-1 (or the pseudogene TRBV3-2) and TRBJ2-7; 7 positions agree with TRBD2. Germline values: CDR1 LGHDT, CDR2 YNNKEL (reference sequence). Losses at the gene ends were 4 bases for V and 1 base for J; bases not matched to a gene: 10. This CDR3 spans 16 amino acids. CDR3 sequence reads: CASSPIGGGVSYEQYF. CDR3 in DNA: TGTGCCAGCAGCCCCATCGGTGGGGGGGTTTCCTACGAGCAGTACTTC.

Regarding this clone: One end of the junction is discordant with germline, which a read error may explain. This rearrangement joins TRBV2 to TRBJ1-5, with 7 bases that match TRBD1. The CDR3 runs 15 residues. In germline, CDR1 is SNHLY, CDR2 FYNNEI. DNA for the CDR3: TGTGCCAGCAGTGAAGCGGGACAGAGAAATCAGTCCCAGCATTTT. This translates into CASSEAGQRNQSQHF.

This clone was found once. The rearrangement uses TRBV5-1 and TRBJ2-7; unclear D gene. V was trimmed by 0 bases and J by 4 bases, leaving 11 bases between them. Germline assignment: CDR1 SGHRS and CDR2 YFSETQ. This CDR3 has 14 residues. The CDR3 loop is CASSLGASRYEQYF. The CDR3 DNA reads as TGCGCCAGCAGCTTGGGGGCCAGCCGGTACGAGCAGTACTTC.

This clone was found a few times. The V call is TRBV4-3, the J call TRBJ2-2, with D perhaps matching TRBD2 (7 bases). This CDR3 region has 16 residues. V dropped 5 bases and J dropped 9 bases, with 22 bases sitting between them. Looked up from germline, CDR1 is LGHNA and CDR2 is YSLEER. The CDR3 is CASSKSGGQDHRELFF. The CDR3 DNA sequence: TGCGCCAGCAGCAAATCGGGGGGACAAGACCACCGGGAGCTGTTTTTT.

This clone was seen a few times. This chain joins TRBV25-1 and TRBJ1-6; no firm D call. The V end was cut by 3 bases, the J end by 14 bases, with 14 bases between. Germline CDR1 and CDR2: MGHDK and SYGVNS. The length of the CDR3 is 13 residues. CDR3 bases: TGTGCCAGCAGTGATCAAGATCTCGGGGCCCTCCACTTT. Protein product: CASSDQDLGALHF. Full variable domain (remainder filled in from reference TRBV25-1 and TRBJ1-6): EADIYQTPRYLVIGTGKKITLECSQTMGHDKMYWYQQDPGMELHLIHYSYGVNSTEKGDLSSESTVSRIRTEHFPLTLESARPSHTSQYLCASSDQDLGALHFGNGTRLTVT.